This TCR beta chain comes out of a study of human thymus T cells. Points from the study as a whole: Related research reported highly overlapping thymic repertoires among unrelated individuals.

Remarks on this clone: What it binds is unknown.

Clones were read by immunoSEQ multiplex PCR, and TCRdb kept only the in-frame ones, dropping some. Of roughly 130,000 clones listed, around 95% are singletons. The source of the thymus tissue was resections taken during corrective heart surgery. Corrective surgery for congenital heart defects was being performed on the healthy Finnish infants who were the donors. CDR3 size: 14 residues. The germline gives CDR1 MNHEY, CDR2 SMNVEV (reference sequence). Sequencing input: thymus tissue. The chain combines TRBV27 with TRBJ2-3, with 7 bases lining up with TRBD2. The clonotype comes from a boy under two years old with a congenital heart defect but otherwise immunologically healthy. CDR3 in DNA: TGTGCTGCCGGAGGGGCGGGGGGCACAGATACGCAGTATTTT. Translation: CAAGGAGGTDTQYF.